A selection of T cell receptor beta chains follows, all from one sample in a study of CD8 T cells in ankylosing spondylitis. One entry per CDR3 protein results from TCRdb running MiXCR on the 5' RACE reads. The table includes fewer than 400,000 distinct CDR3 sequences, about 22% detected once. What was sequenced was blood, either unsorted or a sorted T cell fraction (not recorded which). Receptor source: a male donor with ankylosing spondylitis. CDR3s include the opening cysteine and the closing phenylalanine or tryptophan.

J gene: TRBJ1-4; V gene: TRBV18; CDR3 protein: CASSPGRRTNEKLFF
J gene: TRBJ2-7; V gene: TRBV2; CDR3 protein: CASNRDRGSYEQYF
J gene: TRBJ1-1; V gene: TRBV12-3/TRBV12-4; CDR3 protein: CASSLLGVGFMNTEAFF
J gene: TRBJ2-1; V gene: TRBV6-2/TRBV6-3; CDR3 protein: CASDRTSGDNEQFF
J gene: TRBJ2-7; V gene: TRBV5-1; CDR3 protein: CASSYTSGRNYEQYF
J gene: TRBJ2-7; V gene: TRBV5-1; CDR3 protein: CASSFRGVMYEQYF
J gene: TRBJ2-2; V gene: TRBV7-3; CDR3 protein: CASSLGQGAVTGELFF
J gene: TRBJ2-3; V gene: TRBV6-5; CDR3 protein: CASKSWDTQYF
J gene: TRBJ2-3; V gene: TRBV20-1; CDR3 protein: CSARSYLAAFTDTQYF
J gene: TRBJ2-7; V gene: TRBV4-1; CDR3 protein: CASSQGPLRSYEQYF
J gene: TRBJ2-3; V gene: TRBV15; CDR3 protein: CATSREWGRTDTQYF
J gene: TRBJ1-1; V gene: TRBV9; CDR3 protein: CASSVAQGMGTEAFF
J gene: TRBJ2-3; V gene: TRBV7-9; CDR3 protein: CASSLGGETDTQYF
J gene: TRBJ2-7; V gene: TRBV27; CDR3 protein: CASPHGGYEQYF
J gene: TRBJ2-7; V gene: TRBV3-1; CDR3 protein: CAGSQVGGSSYEQYF
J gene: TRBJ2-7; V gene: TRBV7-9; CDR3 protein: CASSLVTLGHEQYF
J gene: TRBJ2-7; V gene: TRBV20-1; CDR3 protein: CSALEPSGSYEQYF
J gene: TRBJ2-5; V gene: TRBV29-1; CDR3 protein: CSVEVLAAGARETQYF
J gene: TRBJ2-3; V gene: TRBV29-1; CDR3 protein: CSVVGGAGYTDTQYF
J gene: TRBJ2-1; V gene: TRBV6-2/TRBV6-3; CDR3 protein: CASSSGGGGSYNEQFF
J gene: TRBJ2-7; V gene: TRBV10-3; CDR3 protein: CAISPAGETYEQYF
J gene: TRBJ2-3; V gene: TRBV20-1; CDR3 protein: CSARYLPGTDTQYF
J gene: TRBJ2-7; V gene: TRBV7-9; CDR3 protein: CATGIGSYEQYF
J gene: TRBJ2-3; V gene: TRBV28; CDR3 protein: CASDLAGRTDTQYF
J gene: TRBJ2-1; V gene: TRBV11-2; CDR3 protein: CASSLGTGLTYNEQFF
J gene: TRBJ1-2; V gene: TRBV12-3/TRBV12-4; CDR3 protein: CASSLNRVNYGYTF
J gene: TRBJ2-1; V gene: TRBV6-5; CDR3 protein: CASRYAEGGSRNEQFF
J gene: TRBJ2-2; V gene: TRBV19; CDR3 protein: CASSIGRQNTGELFF
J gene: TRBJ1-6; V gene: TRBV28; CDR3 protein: CAISRQPFSYNSPLHF
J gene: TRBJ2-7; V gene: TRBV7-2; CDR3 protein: CASSSTQAGVGEQYF
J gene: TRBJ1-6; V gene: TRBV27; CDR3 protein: CASSLGYPSPLHF
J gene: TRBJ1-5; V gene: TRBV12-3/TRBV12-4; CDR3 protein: CASSSGTGALSSNQPQHF
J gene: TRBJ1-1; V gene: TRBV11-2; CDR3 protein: CASSGYRGQGAEAFF
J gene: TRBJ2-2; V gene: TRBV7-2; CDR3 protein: CASSVGLLNTGELFF
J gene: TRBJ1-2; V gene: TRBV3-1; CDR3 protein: CASSHLGPGTYGYTF
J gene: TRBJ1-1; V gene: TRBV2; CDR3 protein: CASSVNGPQPEAFF
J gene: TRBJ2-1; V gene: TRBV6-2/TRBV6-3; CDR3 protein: CASTAGSYNEQFF
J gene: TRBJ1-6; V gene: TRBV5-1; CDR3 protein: CASSFVSDNVGSPLHF
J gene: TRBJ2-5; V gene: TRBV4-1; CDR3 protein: CASSQGFLEETQYF
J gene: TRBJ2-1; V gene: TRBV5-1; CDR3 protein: CASSLPTLYNEQFF
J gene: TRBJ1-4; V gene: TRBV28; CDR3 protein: CASSLEGLTNEKLFF
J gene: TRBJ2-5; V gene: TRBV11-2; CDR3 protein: CASSPGTSGGRETQYF
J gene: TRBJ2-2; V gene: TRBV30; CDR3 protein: CAWSLSARVEDTGELFF
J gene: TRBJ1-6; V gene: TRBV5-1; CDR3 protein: CASTAGMGNSPLHF
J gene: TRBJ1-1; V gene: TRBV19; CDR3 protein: CASSIQRDRWTEAFF
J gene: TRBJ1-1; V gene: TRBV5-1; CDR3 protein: CASSLARTNTEAFF
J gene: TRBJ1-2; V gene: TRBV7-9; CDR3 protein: CASSPGTTYGYTF
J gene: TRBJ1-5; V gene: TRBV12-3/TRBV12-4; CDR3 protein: CASSLMGPGQPQHF
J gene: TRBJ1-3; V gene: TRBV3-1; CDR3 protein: CASSLASSGNTIYF
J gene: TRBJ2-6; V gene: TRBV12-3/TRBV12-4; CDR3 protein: CASSPKPGRTSGANVLTF